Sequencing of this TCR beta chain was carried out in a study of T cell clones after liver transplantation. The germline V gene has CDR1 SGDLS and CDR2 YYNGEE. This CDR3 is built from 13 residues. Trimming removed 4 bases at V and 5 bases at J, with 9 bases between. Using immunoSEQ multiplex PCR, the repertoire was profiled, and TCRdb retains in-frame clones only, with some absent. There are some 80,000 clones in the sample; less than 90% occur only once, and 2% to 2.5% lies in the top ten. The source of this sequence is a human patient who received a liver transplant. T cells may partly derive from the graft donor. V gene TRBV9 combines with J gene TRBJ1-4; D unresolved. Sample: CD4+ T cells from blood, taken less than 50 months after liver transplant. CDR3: CASSTWPNEKLFF. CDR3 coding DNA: TGTGCCAGCAGCACCTGGCCCAATGAAAAACTGTTTTTT.